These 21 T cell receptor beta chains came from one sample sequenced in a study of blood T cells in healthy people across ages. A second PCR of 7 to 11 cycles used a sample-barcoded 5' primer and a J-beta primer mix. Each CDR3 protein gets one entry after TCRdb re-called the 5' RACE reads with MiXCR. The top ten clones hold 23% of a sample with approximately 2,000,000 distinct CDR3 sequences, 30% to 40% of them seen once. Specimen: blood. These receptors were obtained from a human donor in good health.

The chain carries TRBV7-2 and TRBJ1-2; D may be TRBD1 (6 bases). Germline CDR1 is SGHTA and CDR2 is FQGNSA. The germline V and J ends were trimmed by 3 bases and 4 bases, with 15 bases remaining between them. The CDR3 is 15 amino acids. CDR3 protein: CASSFQGLALYGYTF. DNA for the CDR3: TGTGCCAGCAGCTTCCAGGGGCTCGCCCTCTATGGCTACACCTTC. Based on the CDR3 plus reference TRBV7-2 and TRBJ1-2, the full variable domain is GAGVSQSPSNKVTEKGKDVELRCDPISGHTALYWYRQSLGQGLEFLIYFQGNSAPDKSGLPSDRFSAERTGGSVSTLTIQRTQQEDSAVYLCASSFQGLALYGYTFGSGTRLTVV.

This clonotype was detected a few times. CDR3 coding DNA: TGCAGCTTGAAGATCTTGGGAGAGACCCAGTACTTC. It translates to CSLKILGETQYF. The chain joins TRBV29-1 to TRBJ2-5, with D uncertain. This CDR3 has 12 residues. CDR1 SQVTM and CDR2 ANQGSEA come from the germline V gene. With 8 bases removed from V and 4 bases from J, the gap between germline ends came to 14 bases. The variable domain in full, with the rest retrieved from reference TRBV29-1 and TRBJ2-5, is SAVISQKPSRDICQRGTSLTIQCQVDSQVTMMFWYRQQPGQSLTLIATANQGSEATYESGFVIDKFPISRPNLTFSTLTVSNMSPEDSSIYLCSLKILGETQYFGPGTRLLVL.

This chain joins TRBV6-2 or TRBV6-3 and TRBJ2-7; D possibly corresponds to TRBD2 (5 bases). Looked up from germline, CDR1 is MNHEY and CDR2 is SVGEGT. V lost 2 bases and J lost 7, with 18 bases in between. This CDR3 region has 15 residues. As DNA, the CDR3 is TGTGCCAGCAGTTACAGCGGAGCCCCTTTGGAGGAGCAGTACTTC. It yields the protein CASSYSGAPLEEQYF.

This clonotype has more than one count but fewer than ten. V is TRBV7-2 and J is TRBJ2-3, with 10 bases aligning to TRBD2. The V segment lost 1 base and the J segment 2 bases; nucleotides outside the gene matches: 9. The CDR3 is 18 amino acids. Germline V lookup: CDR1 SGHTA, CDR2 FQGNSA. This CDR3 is CASSLDRSGGPITDTQYF. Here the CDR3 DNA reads TGTGCCAGCAGCTTAGACCGTAGCGGGGGGCCGATCACAGATACGCAGTATTTT.

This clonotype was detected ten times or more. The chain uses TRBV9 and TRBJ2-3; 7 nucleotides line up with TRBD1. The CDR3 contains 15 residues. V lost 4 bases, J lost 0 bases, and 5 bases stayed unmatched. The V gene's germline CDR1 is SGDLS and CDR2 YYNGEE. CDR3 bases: TGTGCCAGCAGCCCAGGACAGGCTAGCACAGATACGCAGTATTTT. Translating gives CASSPGQASTDTQYF.

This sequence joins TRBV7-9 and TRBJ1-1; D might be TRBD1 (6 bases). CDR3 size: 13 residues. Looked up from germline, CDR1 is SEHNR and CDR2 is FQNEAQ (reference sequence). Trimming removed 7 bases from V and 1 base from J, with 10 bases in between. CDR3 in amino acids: CASKGGGNTEAFF. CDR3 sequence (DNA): TGTGCCAGCAAAGGGGGGGGGAACACTGAAGCTTTCTTT.

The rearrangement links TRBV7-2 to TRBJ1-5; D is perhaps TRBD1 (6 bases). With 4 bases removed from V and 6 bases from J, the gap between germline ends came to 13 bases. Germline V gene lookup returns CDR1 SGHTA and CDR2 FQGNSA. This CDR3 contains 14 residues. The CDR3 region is CASSSRGMGQPQHF. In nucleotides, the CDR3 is TGTGCCAGCAGCTCGAGGGGGATGGGTCAGCCCCAGCATTTT.

CDR3 protein: CAHRPLRASGANVLTF. As DNA, the CDR3 is TGTGCACACAGGCCTCTTCGGGCCTCTGGGGCCAACGTCCTGACTTTC. This chain connects TRBV25-1 to TRBJ2-6; a weak D match, TRBD1 (5 bases). The germline V gene has CDR1 MGHDK and CDR2 SYGVNS. This CDR3 comprises 16 residues.

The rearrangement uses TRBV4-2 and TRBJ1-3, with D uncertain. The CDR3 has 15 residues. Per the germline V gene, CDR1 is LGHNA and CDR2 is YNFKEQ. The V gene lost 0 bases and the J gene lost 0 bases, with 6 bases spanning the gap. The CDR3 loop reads CASSQDSGSGNTIYF. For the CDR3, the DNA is TGTGCCAGCAGCCAAGACTCGGGCTCTGGAAACACCATATATTTT.

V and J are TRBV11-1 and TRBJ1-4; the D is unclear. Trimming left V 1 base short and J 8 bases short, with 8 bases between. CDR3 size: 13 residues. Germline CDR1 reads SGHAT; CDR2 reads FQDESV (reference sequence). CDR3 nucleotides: TGTGCCAGCAGCTTAGGGGAAACGGAAAAACTGTTTTTT. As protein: CASSLGETEKLFF.

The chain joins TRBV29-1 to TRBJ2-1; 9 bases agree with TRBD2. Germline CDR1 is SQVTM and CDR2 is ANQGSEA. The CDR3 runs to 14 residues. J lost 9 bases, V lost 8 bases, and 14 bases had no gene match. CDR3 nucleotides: TGCAGCACCGCCGGGACTAGCTTCGGTGGTGAGCAGTTCTTC. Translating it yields CSTAGTSFGGEQFF.

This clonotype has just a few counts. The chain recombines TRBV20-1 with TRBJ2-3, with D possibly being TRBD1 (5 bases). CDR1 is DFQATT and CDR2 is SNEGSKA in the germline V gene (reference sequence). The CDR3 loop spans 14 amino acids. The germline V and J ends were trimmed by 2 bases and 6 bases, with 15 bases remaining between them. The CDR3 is CSARQGSYFDTQYF. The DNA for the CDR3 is TGCAGTGCTAGACAGGGTTCATATTTTGATACGCAGTATTTT.

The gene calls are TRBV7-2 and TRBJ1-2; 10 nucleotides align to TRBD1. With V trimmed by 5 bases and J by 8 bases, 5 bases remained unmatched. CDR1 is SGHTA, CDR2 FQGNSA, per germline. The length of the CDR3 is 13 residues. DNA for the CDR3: TGTGCCAGCAGCCAGCGGACAGGGGGAGGCTACACCTTC. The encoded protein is CASSQRTGGGYTF. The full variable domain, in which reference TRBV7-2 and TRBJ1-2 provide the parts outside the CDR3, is GAGVSQSPSNKVTEKGKDVELRCDPISGHTALYWYRQSLGQGLEFLIYFQGNSAPDKSGLPSDRFSAERTGGSVSTLTIQRTQQEDSAVYLCASSQRTGGGYTFGSGTRLTVV.

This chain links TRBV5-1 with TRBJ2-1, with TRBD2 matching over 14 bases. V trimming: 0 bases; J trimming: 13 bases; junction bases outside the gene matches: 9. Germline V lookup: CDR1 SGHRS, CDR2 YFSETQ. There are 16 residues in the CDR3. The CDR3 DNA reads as TGCGCCAGCAGCTTGGGGGGACTAGCGGGGGCCTGGGAACAGTTCTTC. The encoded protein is CASSLGGLAGAWEQFF.

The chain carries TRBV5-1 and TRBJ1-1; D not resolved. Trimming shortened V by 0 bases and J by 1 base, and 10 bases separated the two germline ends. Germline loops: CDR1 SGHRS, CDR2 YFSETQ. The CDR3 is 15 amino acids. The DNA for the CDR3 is TGCGCCAGCAGCTTGGTGTACAGAGGGAACACTGAAGCTTTCTTT. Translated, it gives CASSLVYRGNTEAFF.

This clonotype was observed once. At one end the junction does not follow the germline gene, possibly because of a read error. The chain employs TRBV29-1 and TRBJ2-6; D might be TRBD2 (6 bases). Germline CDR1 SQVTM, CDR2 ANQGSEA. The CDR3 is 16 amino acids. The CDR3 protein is CGVVPGGGSGANVLTF. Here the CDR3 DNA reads TGCGGCGTTGTTCCCGGGGGAGGATCTGGGGCCAACGTCCTGACTTTC.

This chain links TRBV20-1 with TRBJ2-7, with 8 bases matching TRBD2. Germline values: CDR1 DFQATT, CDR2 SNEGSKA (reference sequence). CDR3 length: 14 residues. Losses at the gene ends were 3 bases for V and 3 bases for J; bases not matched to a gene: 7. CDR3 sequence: CSASGGGEFYEQYF. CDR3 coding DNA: TGCAGTGCTAGCGGGGGGGGCGAATTCTACGAGCAGTACTTC.

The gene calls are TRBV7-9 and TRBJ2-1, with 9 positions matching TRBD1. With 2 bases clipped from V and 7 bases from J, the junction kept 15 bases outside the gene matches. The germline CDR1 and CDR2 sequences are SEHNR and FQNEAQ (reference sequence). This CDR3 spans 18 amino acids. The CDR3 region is CASSLTRRQGVSRNEQFF. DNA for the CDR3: TGTGCCAGCAGCTTAACAAGGAGACAGGGGGTATCAAGGAATGAGCAGTTCTTC.

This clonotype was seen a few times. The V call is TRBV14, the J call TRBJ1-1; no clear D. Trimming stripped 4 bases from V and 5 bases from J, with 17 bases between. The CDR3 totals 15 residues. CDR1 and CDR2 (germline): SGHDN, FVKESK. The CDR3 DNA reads TGTGCCAGCAGCCCGAAACGATCGAGTTTGACTGAAGCTTTCTTT. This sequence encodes CASSPKRSSLTEAFF.

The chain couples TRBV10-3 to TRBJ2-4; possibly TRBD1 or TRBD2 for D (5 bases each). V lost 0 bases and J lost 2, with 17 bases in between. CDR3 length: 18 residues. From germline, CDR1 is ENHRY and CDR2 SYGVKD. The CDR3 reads CAISESPQPGGPKNIQYF. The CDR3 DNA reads TGTGCCATCAGTGAGTCGCCTCAACCTGGGGGACCCAAAAACATTCAGTACTTC.

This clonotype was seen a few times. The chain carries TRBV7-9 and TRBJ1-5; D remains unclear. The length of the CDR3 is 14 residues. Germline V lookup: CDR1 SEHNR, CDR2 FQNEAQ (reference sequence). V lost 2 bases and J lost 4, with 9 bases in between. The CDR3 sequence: CASSLSQSNQPQHF. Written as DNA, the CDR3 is TGTGCCAGCAGCTTATCACAGTCGAATCAGCCCCAGCATTTT. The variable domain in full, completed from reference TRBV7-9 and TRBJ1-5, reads DTGVSQNPRHKITKRGQNVTFRCDPISEHNRLYWYRQTLGQGPEFLTYFQNEAQLEKSRLLSDRFSAERPKGSFSTLEIQRTEQGDSAMYLCASSLSQSNQPQHFGDGTRLSIL.